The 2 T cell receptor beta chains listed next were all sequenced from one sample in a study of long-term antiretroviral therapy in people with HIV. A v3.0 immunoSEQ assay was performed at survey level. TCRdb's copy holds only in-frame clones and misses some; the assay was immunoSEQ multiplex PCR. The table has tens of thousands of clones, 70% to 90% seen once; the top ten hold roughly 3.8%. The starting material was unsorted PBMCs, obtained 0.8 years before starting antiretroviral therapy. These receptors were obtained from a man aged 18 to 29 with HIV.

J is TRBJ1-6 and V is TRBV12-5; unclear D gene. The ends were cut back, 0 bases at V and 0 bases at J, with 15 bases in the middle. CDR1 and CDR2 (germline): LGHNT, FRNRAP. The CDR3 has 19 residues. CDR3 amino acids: CASGLVFEGQSSYNSPLHF. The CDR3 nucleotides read TGTGCTAGTGGTTTGGTATTTGAGGGTCAAAGCTCCTATAATTCACCCCTCCACTTT. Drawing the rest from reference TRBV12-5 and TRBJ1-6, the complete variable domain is DARVTQTPRHKVTEMGQEVTMRCQPILGHNTVFWYRQTMMQGLELLAYFRNRAPLDDSGMPKDRFSAEMPDATLATLKIQPSEPRDSAVYFCASGLVFEGQSSYNSPLHFGNGTRLTVT.

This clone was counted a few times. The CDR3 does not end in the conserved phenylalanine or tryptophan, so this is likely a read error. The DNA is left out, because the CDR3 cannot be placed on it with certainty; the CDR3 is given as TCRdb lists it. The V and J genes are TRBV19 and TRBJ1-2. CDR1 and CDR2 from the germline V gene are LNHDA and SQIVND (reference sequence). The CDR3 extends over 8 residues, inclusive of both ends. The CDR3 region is CASSISYR.